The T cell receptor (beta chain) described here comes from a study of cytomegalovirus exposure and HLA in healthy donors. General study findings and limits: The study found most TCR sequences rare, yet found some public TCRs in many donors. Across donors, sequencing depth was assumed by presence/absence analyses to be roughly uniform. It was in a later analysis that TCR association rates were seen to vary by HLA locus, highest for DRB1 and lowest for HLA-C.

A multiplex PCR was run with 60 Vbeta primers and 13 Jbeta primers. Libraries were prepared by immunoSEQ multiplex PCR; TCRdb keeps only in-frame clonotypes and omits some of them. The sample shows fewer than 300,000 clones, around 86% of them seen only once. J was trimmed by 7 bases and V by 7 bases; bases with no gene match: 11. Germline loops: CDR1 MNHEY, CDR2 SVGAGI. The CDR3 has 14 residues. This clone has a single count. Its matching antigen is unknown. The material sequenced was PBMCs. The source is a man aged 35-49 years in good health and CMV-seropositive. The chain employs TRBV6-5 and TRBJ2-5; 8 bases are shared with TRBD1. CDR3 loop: CASIRTGMGGTQYF. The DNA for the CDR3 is TGTGCCAGCATCCGGACAGGGATGGGGGGGACCCAGTACTTC.